The rows below give T cell receptor beta chains drawn from one sample of a study of blood T cell repertoires in COVID-19. Generated by immunoSEQ multiplex PCR, the TCRdb table keeps only in-frame clones and is missing some. In the table there are more than 200,000 clones, under 90% of which are singletons. The sequenced sample consisted of PBMCs or T cells enriched from blood (not recorded which). These receptors were taken from a woman in her 30s with acute COVID-19. CDR3s include the opening cysteine and the closing phenylalanine or tryptophan. D genes are given only for firm matches. Where a row states a size, it is once, few, many or the class of an expanded clone; other rows omit it.

v_call	j_call	d_call	clone_size	cdr3_aa	cdr3_nt
TRBV9	TRBJ2-7	TRBD1	NA	CASSARGTGYEQYF	TGTGCCAGCAGCGCCCGGGGGACAGGCTACGAGCAGTACTTC
TRBV28	TRBJ1-4	TRBD1	once	CASSFGGGTGNEKLFF	TGTGCCAGCAGTTTCGGGGGTGGGACAGGGAATGAAAAACTGTTTTTT
TRBV5-1	TRBJ1-4	TRBD1	NA	CASRLGQRNEKLFF	TGCGCCAGCAGACTGGGACAGAGAAATGAAAAACTGTTTTTT
TRBV10-1	TRBJ1-6	NA	NA	CASRFSNNSPLHF	TGCGCCAGCAGGTTTAGTAATAATTCACCCCTCCACTTT
TRBV5-1	TRBJ1-2	NA	NA	CASSVPGKKGYTF	TGCGCCAGCAGTGTTCCAGGGAAGAAAGGCTACACCTTC
TRBV30	TRBJ2-3	TRBD1	NA	CAWSVRTGPDTQYF	TGTGCCTGGAGTGTCCGGACAGGCCCAGATACGCAGTATTTT
TRBV9	TRBJ1-1	TRBD1	NA	CASSVMTGANTEAFF	TGTGCCAGCAGCGTAATGACAGGGGCGAACACTGAAGCTTTCTTT
TRBV7-3	TRBJ2-2	TRBD1	few	CASRSTGGHTGELFF	TGTGCCAGCAGGTCCACAGGGGGCCACACCGGGGAGCTGTTTTTT
TRBV28	TRBJ2-2	NA	NA	CALRAPNTGELFF	TGTGCTCTACGCGCTCCGAACACCGGGGAGCTGTTTTTT
TRBV29-1	TRBJ2-1	TRBD2	NA	CSVESGLASYEQFF	TGCAGCGTTGAATCAGGACTAGCATCATATGAGCAGTTCTTC
TRBV3-1/TRBV3-2	TRBJ1-3	NA	NA	CASSRGAGSSGNTIYF	TGTGCCAGCAGCAGGGGAGCCGGGAGCTCTGGAAACACCATATATTTT
TRBV3-1/TRBV3-2	TRBJ2-5	NA	once	CASSQGVGRGATPYF	NA
TRBV6-5	TRBJ1-6	NA	once	CASSYVLTGNNSPLHF	TGTGCCAGCAGTTACGTTCTAACAGGGAATAATTCACCCCTCCACTTT
TRBV4-3	TRBJ1-1	TRBD1	NA	CASSQDGQVWTEAFF	TGCGCCAGCAGCCAGGATGGACAGGTGTGGACTGAAGCTTTCTTT
TRBV19	TRBJ1-1	NA	NA	CASRRRDGQNTEAFF	TGTGCCAGTAGGAGGCGGGACGGCCAGAACACTGAAGCTTTCTTT
TRBV5-1	TRBJ2-5	NA	NA	CASSLLTEKETQYF	TGCGCCAGCAGCTTGCTGACAGAGAAAGAGACCCAGTACTTC
TRBV30	TRBJ1-4	NA	NA	CAWAGGATNEKLFF	TGTGCCTGGGCGGGAGGAGCGACTAATGAAAAACTGTTTTTT
TRBV4-1	TRBJ1-2	NA	NA	CASSRAAPRLGYTF	TGCGCCAGCAGCCGCGCGGCCCCCCGGCTTGGCTACACCTTC
TRBV29-1	TRBJ1-2	TRBD1	NA	CSVEGTLDRAGYTF	TGCAGCGTTGAGGGGACCCTGGACAGGGCTGGCTACACCTTC
TRBV7-9	TRBJ1-5	TRBD1	NA	CASSPDRGTQPQHF	TGTGCCAGCAGCCCGGACAGGGGGACTCAGCCCCAGCATTTT
TRBV11-2	TRBJ2-7	TRBD2	NA	CASSSTLAGDPYEQYF	TGTGCCAGCAGCTCTACCCTAGCGGGGGATCCCTACGAGCAGTACTTC
TRBV4-3	TRBJ2-2	NA	NA	CASSQEASGRPGELFF	TGCGCCAGCAGCCAAGAAGCTTCAGGGAGGCCCGGGGAGCTGTTTTTT
TRBV19	TRBJ1-2	NA	NA	CASSTNRFKDGYTF	TGTGCCAGTAGTACTAACAGATTCAAGGATGGCTACACCTTC
TRBV5-1	TRBJ1-1	NA	NA	CASSLGPEAFF	TGCGCCAGCAGCTTGGGGCCGGAAGCTTTCTTT